Following are 18 T cell receptor beta chains from one sample sequenced in a study of shared clonotypes between healthy human individuals. CD45RO-negative, CCR7-selected cells formed the naive CD8 fraction, which excluded terminally differentiated effector memory CD45RA+ cells. This table comes from immunoSEQ multiplex PCR, and its TCRdb copy is limited to in-frame clones, with some not included. The data contain about 2.1 million clones, about 93% of them seen just once; the ten biggest clones take up under 2%. Sequenced sample: naive CD8+ T cells from PBMCs. These receptor sequences come from a man younger than 35 in good health. Some clones in this sample may be carry-over from other donors' samples.

The table lists this clone with a count of one. The same CDR3 also results from other DNA sequences found in this sample. This rearrangement joins TRBV7-2 to TRBJ2-7; the D gene is possibly TRBD1 (5 bases). The CDR3 is 14 amino acids. V was pared by 1 base and J by 7 bases, with 14 bases between. Germline V CDR1 and CDR2: SGHTA, FQGNSA. Here the CDR3 DNA reads TGTGCCAGCAGCTTAGGGGGTGGGGCATATGAGCAGTACTTC. Amino acid sequence: CASSLGGGAYEQYF.

The V gene is TRBV10-1, the J gene TRBJ2-7; unclear D gene. Looked up from germline, CDR1 is WNHNN and CDR2 is SYGVQD (reference sequence). V was trimmed by 7 bases and J by 0 bases, leaving 22 bases between them. The CDR3 is 17 residues long. As DNA, the CDR3 is TGCGCCAGCACAGCCCCGAGCCGGGCAGACATCTCCTACGAGCAGTACTTC. Protein: CASTAPSRADISYEQYF.

This chain joins TRBV7-9 and TRBJ2-3, with 12 bases lining up with TRBD2. Germline trimming cut 2 bases from V and 5 bases from J; bases unmatched to any gene: 5. This CDR3 contains 16 residues. Per germline, CDR1 SEHNR and CDR2 FQNEAQ (reference sequence). The CDR3 DNA sequence: TGTGCCAGCAGCTTACGACTAGCGGGAGAACTAGATACGCAGTATTTT. The encoded protein is CASSLRLAGELDTQYF. Full variable domain (missing parts from reference TRBV7-9 and TRBJ2-3): DTGVSQNPRHKITKRGQNVTFRCDPISEHNRLYWYRQTLGQGPEFLTYFQNEAQLEKSRLLSDRFSAERPKGSFSTLEIQRTEQGDSAMYLCASSLRLAGELDTQYFGPGTRLTVL.

This clone was counted between two and nine times. This rearrangement joins TRBV7-9 to TRBJ2-3; 16 bases agree with TRBD2. Germline-derived CDR1 and CDR2 are SEHNR and FQNEAQ (reference sequence). The length of the CDR3 is 15 residues. The ends lost 5 bases at V and 11 bases at J; junction bases unmatched: 7. The CDR3 DNA is TGTGCCAGCAGCCCGGGGACTAGCGGGAGGGCCCGGCAGTATTTT. Translated, it gives CASSPGTSGRARQYF. Drawing the rest from reference TRBV7-9 and TRBJ2-3, the complete variable domain is DTGVSQNPRHKITKRGQNVTFRCDPISEHNRLYWYRQTLGQGPEFLTYFQNEAQLEKSRLLSDRFSAERPKGSFSTLEIQRTEQGDSAMYLCASSPGTSGRARQYFGPGTRLTVL.

The chain is built from TRBV20-1 and TRBJ1-1; 7 bases line up with TRBD1. There are 9 residues in the CDR3. CDR1 and CDR2 from the germline V gene are DFQATT and SNEGSKA (reference sequence). The CDR3 here is CKLAGGTFF. CDR3 sequence (DNA): TGCAAGCTAGCAGGGGGTACTTTCTTT.

The chain employs TRBV11-2 and TRBJ2-5; 12 bases fit TRBD1. Germline V gene lookup returns CDR1 SGHAT and CDR2 FQNNGV. Unmatched junction bases numbered 2, after V lost 4 bases and J lost 5 bases. The CDR3 loop spans 14 amino acids. This CDR3 is CASSSGQGAETQYF. CDR3 nucleotides: TGTGCCAGCAGCTCGGGACAGGGGGCCGAGACCCAGTACTTC.

A note on this clone: The sample holds other DNA sequences that translate to the same CDR3. The V and J genes are TRBV11-2 and TRBJ2-3; a possible D gene is TRBD2 (5 bases). The germline V gene has CDR1 SGHAT and CDR2 FQNNGV. The CDR3 is 12 residues long. The ends were cut back, 4 bases at V and 6 bases at J, with 8 bases in the middle. Written as DNA, the CDR3 is TGTGCCAGCAGCTCACGCGGGGATACGCAGTATTTT. Protein sequence: CASSSRGDTQYF.

This clone has just one count. The V call is TRBV29-1, the J call TRBJ2-1; D possibly matches TRBD1 or TRBD2 (5 bases each). Germline values: CDR1 SQVTM, CDR2 ANQGSEA. The V gene lost 6 bases and the J gene lost 6 bases, with 18 bases spanning the gap. The CDR3 loop spans 14 amino acids. CDR3 nucleotide sequence: TGCAGCGTCCGAAGCTTGGGGGACGCCAATGAGCAGTTCTTC. Amino acid sequence: CSVRSLGDANEQFF.

V usage is TRBV6-1 and J usage is TRBJ2-7; weak D call: TRBD1 (5 bases). Trimming took off 2 bases at V and 1 base at J, with 9 bases between the two ends. The CDR3 length is 14 residues. Germline V lookup: CDR1 MNHNS, CDR2 SASEGT. The CDR3 protein is CASSEYGASYEQYF. CDR3 coding DNA: TGTGCCAGCAGTGAATATGGGGCATCCTACGAGCAGTACTTC.

This chain uses TRBV5-1 with TRBJ2-3, with 8 positions matching TRBD2. Per the germline V gene, CDR1 is SGHRS and CDR2 is YFSETQ. Unmatched junction bases numbered 15, after V lost 7 bases and J lost 2 bases. CDR3 length: 17 amino acids. Here the CDR3 DNA reads TGCGCCAGCGGCCTAGCGGGTCCACTCACGTCCACAGATACGCAGTATTTT. Protein product: CASGLAGPLTSTDTQYF.

V and J are TRBV27 and TRBJ1-5; D possibly corresponds to TRBD1 (5 bases). The CDR3 spans 13 residues. Trimming removed 2 bases from V and 7 bases from J, with 9 bases in between. CDR1 and CDR2 from the germline V gene are MNHEY and SMNVEV (reference sequence). The CDR3 nucleotides are TGTGCCAGCAGTTTAGCGGCAGGGCAGCCCCAGCATTTT. Protein: CASSLAAGQPQHF.

This chain connects TRBV5-1 to TRBJ2-7; either TRBD1 or TRBD2 may fit D (5 bases each). The V end lost 8 bases, the J end lost 1 base, and 19 bases lay between the germline ends. Germline assignment: CDR1 SGHRS and CDR2 YFSETQ. This CDR3 is built from 15 residues. The CDR3 loop is CASSLYGASSYEQYF. CDR3 nucleotides: TGCGCCAGTTCTTTATACGGGGCGTCTTCCTACGAGCAGTACTTC.

This chain uses TRBV29-1 with TRBJ2-7, with no clear D. V lost 5 bases, J lost 2 bases, and 13 bases lay in between. The CDR3 sequence is 13 residues long. The germline V gene has CDR1 SQVTM and CDR2 ANQGSEA. CDR3 nucleotide sequence: TGCAGCGTTAGTTCCGGCGTACCCTACGAGCAGTACTTC. Its translation: CSVSSGVPYEQYF.

V usage is TRBV6-1 and J usage is TRBJ1-5; possibly TRBD1 for D (6 bases). V shed 2 bases and J shed 5 bases, with 10 bases lying between them. Per germline, CDR1 MNHNS and CDR2 SASEGT. CDR3 length: 14 amino acids. Written as DNA, the CDR3 is TGTGCCAGCAGTGAAAGGTGGGGGCATCAGCCCCAGCATTTT. Protein: CASSERWGHQPQHF.

The chain combines TRBV27 with TRBJ2-1; 9 bases align to TRBD1. Unmatched junction bases numbered 8, after V lost 1 base and J lost 7 bases. CDR1 and CDR2 from the germline V gene are MNHEY and SMNVEV (reference sequence). The CDR3 has 16 residues. CDR3 DNA: TGTGCCAGCAGTTTATTTAGAACAGGGGGCTGGAATGAGCAGTTCTTC. It is translated as CASSLFRTGGWNEQFF.

The chain joins TRBV4-1 to TRBJ1-5; D may be TRBD1 (6 bases). CDR1 is MGHRA, CDR2 YSYEKL, per germline. Between the trimmed V and J ends, which lost 4 bases and 3 bases, there was a span of 16 bases. This CDR3 is built from 16 residues. The CDR3: CASSPRPGTNNQPQHF. The CDR3 DNA is TGCGCCAGCAGCCCGAGGCCCGGGACAAACAATCAGCCCCAGCATTTT.

The chain employs TRBV5-6 and TRBJ1-2; a weak D match, TRBD1 (6 bases). V was pared by 1 base and J by 3 bases, with 13 bases between. Germline V gene sequence: CDR1 SGHDT, CDR2 YYEEEE. The CDR3 length is 15 residues. The CDR3 sequence is CASSLSRTAYYGYTF. CDR3 nucleotide sequence: TGTGCCAGCAGCTTGTCGCGGACAGCCTACTATGGCTACACCTTC.

The chain uses TRBV28 and TRBJ2-1; a weak D match, TRBD2 (5 bases). The CDR3 is 16 residues long. Germline lookup yields CDR1 MDHEN and CDR2 SYDVKM. V lost 3 bases and J lost 9, with 21 bases in between. For the CDR3, the DNA is TGTGCCAGCAGTTTTAGAGCGGTTCTGGCCCCGACTGAGCAGTTCTTC. Translated: CASSFRAVLAPTEQFF.